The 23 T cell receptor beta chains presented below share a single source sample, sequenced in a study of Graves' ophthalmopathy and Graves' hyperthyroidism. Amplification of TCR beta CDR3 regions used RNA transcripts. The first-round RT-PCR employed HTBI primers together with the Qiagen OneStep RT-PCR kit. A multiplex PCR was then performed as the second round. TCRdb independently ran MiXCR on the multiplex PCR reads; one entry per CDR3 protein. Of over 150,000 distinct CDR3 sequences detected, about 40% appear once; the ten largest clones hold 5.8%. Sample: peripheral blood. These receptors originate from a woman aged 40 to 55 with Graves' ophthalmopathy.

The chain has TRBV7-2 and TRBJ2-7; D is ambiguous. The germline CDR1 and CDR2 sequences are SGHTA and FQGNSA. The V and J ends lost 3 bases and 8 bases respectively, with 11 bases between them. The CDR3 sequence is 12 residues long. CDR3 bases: TGTGCCAGCAGCTTTGGGCAGGCACAGCAGTACTTC. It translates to CASSFGQAQQYF. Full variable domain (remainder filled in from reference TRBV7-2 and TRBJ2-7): GAGVSQSPSNKVTEKGKDVELRCDPISGHTALYWYRQSLGQGLEFLIYFQGNSAPDKSGLPSDRFSAERTGGSVSTLTIQRTQQEDSAVYLCASSFGQAQQYFGPGTRLTVT.

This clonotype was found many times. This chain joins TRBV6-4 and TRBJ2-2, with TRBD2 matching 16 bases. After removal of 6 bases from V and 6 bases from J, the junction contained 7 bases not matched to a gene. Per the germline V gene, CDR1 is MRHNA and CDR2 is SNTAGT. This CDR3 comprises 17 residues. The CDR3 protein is CASSRDGTSGRAGELFF. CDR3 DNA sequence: TGTGCCAGCAGCCGAGATGGGACTAGCGGGAGGGCCGGGGAGCTGTTTTTT.

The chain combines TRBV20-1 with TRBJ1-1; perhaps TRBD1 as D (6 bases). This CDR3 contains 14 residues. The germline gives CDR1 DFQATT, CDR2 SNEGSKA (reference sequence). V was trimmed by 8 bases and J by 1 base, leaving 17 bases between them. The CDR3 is CSSLESGANTEAFF. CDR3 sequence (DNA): TGCAGTAGCCTAGAGTCGGGGGCGAACACTGAAGCTTTCTTT.

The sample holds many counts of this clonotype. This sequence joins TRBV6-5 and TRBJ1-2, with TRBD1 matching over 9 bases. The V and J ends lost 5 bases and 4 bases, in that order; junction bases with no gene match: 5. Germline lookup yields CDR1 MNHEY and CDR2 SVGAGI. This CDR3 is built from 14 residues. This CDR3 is CASSPTGGPYGYTF. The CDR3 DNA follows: TGTGCCAGCAGTCCGACAGGGGGGCCCTATGGCTACACCTTC.

CDR3: CASSFSTAGTGLGYTF. The DNA of the CDR3 is TGTGCCAGCAGCTTTTCTACCGCCGGGACAGGGCTCGGCTACACCTTC. This chain joins TRBV28 and TRBJ1-2; 9 nucleotides agree with TRBD1. Losses at the gene ends were 6 bases for V and 8 bases for J; bases not matched to a gene: 16. CDR3 length equals 16 residues. The germline V gene encodes CDR1 MDHEN and CDR2 SYDVKM.

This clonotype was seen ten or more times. The CDR3 sequence is CASSYFSSGGNEQYF. The CDR3 region has the DNA TGTGCCAGCAGTTACTTTTCTAGCGGGGGGAACGAGCAGTACTTC. The chain couples TRBV6-5 to TRBJ2-7, with 11 bases matching TRBD2. Trimming took 1 base from V and 5 from J; bases not matched to a gene: 4. The CDR3 has 15 amino acids. Per the germline V gene, CDR1 is MNHEY and CDR2 is SVGAGI.

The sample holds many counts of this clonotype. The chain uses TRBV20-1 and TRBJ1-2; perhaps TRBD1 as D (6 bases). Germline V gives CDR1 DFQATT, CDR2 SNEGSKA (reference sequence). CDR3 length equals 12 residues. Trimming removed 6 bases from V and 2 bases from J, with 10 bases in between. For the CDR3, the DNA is TGCAGTGCCGAGGACAGCAACTATGGCTACACCTTC. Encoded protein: CSAEDSNYGYTF.

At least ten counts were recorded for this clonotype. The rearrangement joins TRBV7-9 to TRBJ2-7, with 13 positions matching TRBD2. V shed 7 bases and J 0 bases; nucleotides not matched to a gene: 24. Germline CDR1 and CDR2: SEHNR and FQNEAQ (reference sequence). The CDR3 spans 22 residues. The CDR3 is CASTLAPSDTTGLAGPSYEQYF. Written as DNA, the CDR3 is TGTGCCAGCACCCTAGCCCCCTCCGATACCACGGGACTAGCGGGACCCTCCTACGAGCAGTACTTC.

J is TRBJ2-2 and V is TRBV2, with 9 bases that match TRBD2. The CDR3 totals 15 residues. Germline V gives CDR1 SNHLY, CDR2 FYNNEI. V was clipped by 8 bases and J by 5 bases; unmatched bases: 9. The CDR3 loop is CASSWAAGGTGELFF. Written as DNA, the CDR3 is TGTGCCAGCTCTTGGGCAGCGGGAGGTACCGGGGAGCTGTTTTTT.

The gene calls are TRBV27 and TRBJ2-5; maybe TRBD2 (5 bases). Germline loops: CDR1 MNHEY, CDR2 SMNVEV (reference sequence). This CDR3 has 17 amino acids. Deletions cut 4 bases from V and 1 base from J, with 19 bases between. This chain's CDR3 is CASSSMLRTAGQETQYF. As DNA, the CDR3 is TGTGCCAGCAGTTCGATGTTGAGGACTGCGGGCCAAGAGACCCAGTACTTC.

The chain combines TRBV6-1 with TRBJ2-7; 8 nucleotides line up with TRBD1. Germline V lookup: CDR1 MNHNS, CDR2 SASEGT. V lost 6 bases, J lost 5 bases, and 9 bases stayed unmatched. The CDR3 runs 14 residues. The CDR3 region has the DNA TGTGCCAGCAGGGACAGGGCCGGGTTCAACGAGCAGTACTTC. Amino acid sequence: CASRDRAGFNEQYF.

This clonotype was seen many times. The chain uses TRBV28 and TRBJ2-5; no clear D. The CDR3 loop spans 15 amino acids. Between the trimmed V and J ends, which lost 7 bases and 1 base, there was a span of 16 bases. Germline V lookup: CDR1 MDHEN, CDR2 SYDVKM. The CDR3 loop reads CASTTTLGTQETQYF. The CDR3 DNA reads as TGTGCCAGCACCACAACCCTCGGTACCCAAGAGACCCAGTACTTC.

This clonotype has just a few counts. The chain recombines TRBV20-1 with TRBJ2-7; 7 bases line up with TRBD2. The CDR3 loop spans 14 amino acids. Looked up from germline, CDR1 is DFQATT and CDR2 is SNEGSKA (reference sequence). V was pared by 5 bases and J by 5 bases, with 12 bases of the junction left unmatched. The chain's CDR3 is CSASQMTSPHEQYF. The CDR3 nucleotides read TGCAGTGCTTCACAGATGACTAGCCCCCACGAGCAGTACTTC.

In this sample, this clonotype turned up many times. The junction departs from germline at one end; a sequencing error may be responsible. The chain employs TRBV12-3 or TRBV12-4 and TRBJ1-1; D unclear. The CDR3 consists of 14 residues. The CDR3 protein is CASSITETNTEAFF. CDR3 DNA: TGCGCCAGCAGTATCACAGAAACCAACACTGAAGCTTTCTTT.

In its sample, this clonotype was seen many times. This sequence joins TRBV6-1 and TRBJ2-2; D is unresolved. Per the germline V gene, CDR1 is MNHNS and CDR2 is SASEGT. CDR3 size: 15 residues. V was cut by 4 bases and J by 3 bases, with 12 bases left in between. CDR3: CASSGVILDTGELFF. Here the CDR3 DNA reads TGTGCCAGCAGTGGGGTGATACTCGACACCGGGGAGCTGTTTTTT.

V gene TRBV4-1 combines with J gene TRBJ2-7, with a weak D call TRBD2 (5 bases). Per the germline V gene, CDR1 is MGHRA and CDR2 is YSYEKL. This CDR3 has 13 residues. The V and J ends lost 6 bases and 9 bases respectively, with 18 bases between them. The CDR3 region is CASRPVGERVQYF. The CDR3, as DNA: TGCGCCAGCAGACCAGTCGGGGAGCGCGTGCAGTACTTC.

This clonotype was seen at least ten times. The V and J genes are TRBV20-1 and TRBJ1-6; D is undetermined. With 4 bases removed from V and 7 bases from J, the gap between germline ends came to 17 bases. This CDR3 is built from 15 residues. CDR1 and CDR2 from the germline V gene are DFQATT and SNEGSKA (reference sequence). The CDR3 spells CSAIQKPVVNSPLHF. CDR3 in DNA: TGCAGTGCTATACAGAAACCCGTAGTAAATTCACCCCTCCACTTT.

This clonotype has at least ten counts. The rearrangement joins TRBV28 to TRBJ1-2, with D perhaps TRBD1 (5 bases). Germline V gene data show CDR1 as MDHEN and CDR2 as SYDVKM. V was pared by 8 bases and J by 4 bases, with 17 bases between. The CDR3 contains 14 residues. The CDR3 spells CASAQAGLVYGYTF. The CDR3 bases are TGTGCCAGCGCCCAGGCGGGGCTGGTCTATGGCTACACCTTC.

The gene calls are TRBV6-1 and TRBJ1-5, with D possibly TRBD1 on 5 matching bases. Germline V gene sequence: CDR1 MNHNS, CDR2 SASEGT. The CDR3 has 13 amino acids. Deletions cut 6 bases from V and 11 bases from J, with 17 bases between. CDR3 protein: CASSDSPGSAQHF. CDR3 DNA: TGTGCCAGCAGCGACAGCCCCGGGTCGGCCCAGCATTTT.

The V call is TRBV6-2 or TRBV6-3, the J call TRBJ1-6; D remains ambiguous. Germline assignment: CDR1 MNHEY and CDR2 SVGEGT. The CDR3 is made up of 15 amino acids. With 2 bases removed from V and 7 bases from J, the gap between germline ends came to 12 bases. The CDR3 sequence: CASSYGPAANSPLHF. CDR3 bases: TGTGCCAGCAGTTACGGCCCGGCAGCCAATTCACCCCTCCACTTT.

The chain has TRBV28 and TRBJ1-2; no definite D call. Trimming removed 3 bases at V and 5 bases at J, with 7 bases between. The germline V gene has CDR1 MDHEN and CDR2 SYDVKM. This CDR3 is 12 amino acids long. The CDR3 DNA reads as TGTGCCAGCAGTTTTCGCCCTTATGGCTACACCTTC. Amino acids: CASSFRPYGYTF.

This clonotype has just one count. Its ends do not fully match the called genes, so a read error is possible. The CDR3 reads CADRRAGGTQGTQYF. The CDR3 nucleotides read TGTGCCGACCGGCGGGCGGGGGGTACCCAAGGGACCCAGTACTTC. This sequence joins TRBV12-3 or TRBV12-4 and TRBJ2-5; 8 bases are a match to TRBD2. The CDR3 length is 15 residues.

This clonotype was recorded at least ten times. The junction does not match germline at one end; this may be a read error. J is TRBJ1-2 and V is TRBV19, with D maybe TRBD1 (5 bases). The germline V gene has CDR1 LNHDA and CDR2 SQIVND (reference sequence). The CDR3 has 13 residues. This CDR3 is CAGSVSGDYGYTF. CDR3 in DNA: TGTGCCGGTAGTGTCTCGGGGGACTATGGCTACACCTTC.